This is a list of T cell receptor beta chains from one sample in a study of T cells after yellow fever vaccination. TCRdb recomputed calls from the 5' RACE reads with MiXCR, one row per CDR3 protein. Here the sample spans approximately 300,000 distinct CDR3 sequences, around 7% being singletons. Source: PBMCs, taken roughly seven weeks after the first yellow fever vaccination. All receptors derive from a man aged 18 to 30 who received the YFV17D yellow fever vaccine. The CDR3 runs from the conserved cysteine through the conserved F or W. A D gene is named only where the DNA matches it firmly. Only some rows state a clone size, as once, few, many or a class for expanded clones.

TRBV6-5,many,.,TRBJ2-3,TGTGCCAGCAGTTACGGGGGGGCCGCAGATACGCAGTATTTT,CASSYGGAADTQYF
TRBV5-6,.,TRBD1,TRBJ1-4,TGTGCCAGCAGCTTCGGCAGGGGGTACGAAAAACTGTTTTTT,CASSFGRGYEKLFF
TRBV28,few,.,TRBJ1-2,TGTGCCAGCAGCCTAGCGGCCCGGGGCTACACCTTC,CASSLAARGYTF
TRBV5-4,few,TRBD2,TRBJ2-6,TGTGCCAGCAGCTCACCTCACCGGCGGGGGGGTCGATCTGGGGCCAACGTCCTGACTTTC,CASSSPHRRGGRSGANVLTF
TRBV29-1,.,.,TRBJ2-3,TGCAGCGTTGAATTGGGGGTTAGCACAGATACGCAGTATTTT,CSVELGVSTDTQYF
TRBV6-5,many,TRBD2,TRBJ2-5,TGTGCCAGCAGTACCCGACCGGGGAGGGGAGAGACCCAGTACTTC,CASSTRPGRGETQYF
TRBV20-1,few,.,TRBJ2-5,TGCAGTGCTAGTCCCCGGCCCGGGGAGACCCAGTACTTC,CSASPRPGETQYF
TRBV6-2/TRBV6-3,.,.,TRBJ2-3,TGTGCCAGTCACGCGGGGAACACAGATACGCAGTATTTT,CASHAGNTDTQYF
TRBV18,.,.,TRBJ1-1,TGTGCCAGCTCACCACCGGCAGGGGATGGCACTGAAGCTTTCTTT,CASSPPAGDGTEAFF
TRBV7-2,.,.,TRBJ2-5,TGTGCCAGCAGCGTCGGGCCTCCCCTGGGAGAGACCCAGTACTTC,CASSVGPPLGETQYF
TRBV7-8,few,.,TRBJ1-1,TGTGCCAGCAGCTTAGTCCCCGGGCGCGGAGCTTTCTTT,CASSLVPGRGAFF
TRBV4-1,few,.,TRBJ2-2,TGCGCCAGCAGCAAAGGGGTACTCCGCGGCGGGGAGCTGTTTTTT,CASSKGVLRGGELFF
TRBV30,.,TRBD1,TRBJ2-7,TGTGCCTGGAGTCTAGGGACAGCCACCTACGAGCAGTACTTC,CAWSLGTATYEQYF
TRBV20-1,.,TRBD1,TRBJ2-7,TGCAGTGCCCCGGACAGGTTCTCCTACGAGCAGTACTTC,CSAPDRFSYEQYF
TRBV4-1,few,TRBD1,TRBJ2-3,TGCGCCAGCAGCCAAGAATGGGGACAGGGGGCTGTCGGTACGCAGTATTTT,CASSQEWGQGAVGTQYF
TRBV6-5,.,.,TRBJ1-1,TGTGCCAGCAGTTACTCCCGGGACATCGGAGCCACTGAAGCTTTCTTT,CASSYSRDIGATEAFF
TRBV18,few,TRBD1,TRBJ2-5,TGTGCCAGCTCACCACCGAGTGGGACAGGACAAGAGACCCAGTACTTC,CASSPPSGTGQETQYF
TRBV4-1,.,.,TRBJ2-5,TGCGCCAGCAGCCCGCTACTGACGGCCCTCCAAGAGACCCAGTACTTC,CASSPLLTALQETQYF
TRBV11-3,few,TRBD2,TRBJ2-3,TGTGCCAGCAGCCCCGGGACTAGCGGGGGTATCACAGATACGCAGTATTTT,CASSPGTSGGITDTQYF
TRBV12-3/TRBV12-4,many,.,TRBJ2-7,TGTGCCAGCAGTTTTAGTACGGGTTACACGTACTTC,CASSFSTGYTYF
TRBV20-1,many,.,TRBJ2-2,TGCAGTGCTAGAGACCCGATTTCGACTGGGGAGGGGGAGCTGTTTTTT,CSARDPISTGEGELFF
TRBV9,.,.,TRBJ2-5,TGTGCCAGCAGCTTACAAGGGTTCCGGGGAGAGACCCAGTACTTC,CASSLQGFRGETQYF
TRBV7-8,.,TRBD1,TRBJ2-7,TGTGCCAGCAGCTCCTACCGGGACAGGGAGCAGTACTTC,CASSSYRDREQYF
TRBV12-3/TRBV12-4,few,TRBD1,TRBJ1-1,TGTGCCAGCAGTTCAACCGGGACAGTAACTGAAGCTTTCTTT,CASSSTGTVTEAFF
TRBV7-8,.,.,TRBJ2-3,TGTGCCAGCAGCTTAGCATACAGGGTCGGCACAGATACGCAGTATTTT,CASSLAYRVGTDTQYF
TRBV19,few,.,TRBJ2-7,TGTGCCAGTAGTATCATCCCGGGGGCGGCCTACGAGCAGTACTTC,CASSIIPGAAYEQYF
TRBV20-1,.,TRBD1,TRBJ1-1,TGCAGTGCGCCGAGACAGGGGCTAAACACTGAAGCTTTCTTT,CSAPRQGLNTEAFF
TRBV3-1,few,.,TRBJ2-1,TGTGCCAGCAGCCAAGGGTCCATTCCCTCGTACAATGAGCAGTTCTTC,CASSQGSIPSYNEQFF
TRBV27,.,.,TRBJ2-7,TGTGCCAGCAGTTTATCGTACGGCCTAGTCTACGAGCAGTACTTC,CASSLSYGLVYEQYF
TRBV7-3,many,.,TRBJ2-3,TGTGCCAGCAGCCTCGGGACTTCCAACACAGATACGCAGTATTTT,CASSLGTSNTDTQYF
TRBV9,few,TRBD2,TRBJ2-1,TGTGCCAGCAGCCAGGGGGTAGCGGGAGACAATGAGCAGTTCTTC,CASSQGVAGDNEQFF
TRBV4-2,few,TRBD1,TRBJ2-3,TGTGCCAGCAGCCTGGCTGGGCAGGGGGCCCATACGCAGTATTTT,CASSLAGQGAHTQYF
TRBV6-1,few,TRBD1,TRBJ2-7,TGTGCCAGCAGCAAGGACAGGGACTACGAGCAGTACTTC,CASSKDRDYEQYF
TRBV24-1,.,.,TRBJ1-2,TGTGCCACCAGTGCCTCCAGCGAGGGGGATGGCTACACCTTC,CATSASSEGDGYTF
TRBV4-3,few,.,TRBJ1-1,TGCGCCAGCAGCCATCCGCCGGGGCACCCGAACACTGAAGCTTTCTTT,CASSHPPGHPNTEAFF
TRBV6-2/TRBV6-3,many,TRBD2,TRBJ2-2,TGTGCCAGCAGTTACGGGGACTACCGCGGGGAGCTGTTTTTT,CASSYGDYRGELFF
TRBV9,many,.,TRBJ2-1,TGTGCCAGCAGCGCGGGCGACGGATACCTCTACAATGAGCAGTTCTTC,CASSAGDGYLYNEQFF
TRBV5-6,many,TRBD1,TRBJ2-2,TGTGCCAGCAGCGGGACAGGGGTGGCCGGGGAGCTGTTTTTT,CASSGTGVAGELFF
TRBV27,few,.,TRBJ2-2,TGTGCCAGCAAGGTAGCGCAGGCCTTCACCGGGGAGCTGTTTTTT,CASKVAQAFTGELFF
TRBV28,few,.,TRBJ1-5,TGTGCCAGCAGTCCACTTTTGGGGGGCACTGGTCAGCCCCAGCATTTT,CASSPLLGGTGQPQHF
TRBV7-2,many,TRBD2,TRBJ2-7,TGTGCCAGCAGCTTATGGACGGGGGGTTTGGCCGAGCAGTACTTC,CASSLWTGGLAEQYF
TRBV7-2,.,.,TRBJ2-1,TGTGCCAGCAGCTTAGTCGAGCGGGCGGCCGTATTCTTC,CASSLVERAAVFF
TRBV7-3,few,.,TRBJ2-1,TGTGCCAGCAGCTCTATCGGGGGCAATGAGCAGTTCTTC,CASSSIGGNEQFF
TRBV18,.,.,TRBJ2-3,TGTGCCAGCTCACCGACTCAACAAGATACGCAGTATTTT,CASSPTQQDTQYF
TRBV5-1,few,TRBD1,TRBJ2-7,TGCGCCAGCAGCCCCGGGACAGGGGGCGTCTACGAGCAGTACTTC,CASSPGTGGVYEQYF
TRBV12-3/TRBV12-4,many,TRBD1,TRBJ2-1,TGTGCCAGCACGAAGACACAGGGGGACAATGAGCAGTTCTTC,CASTKTQGDNEQFF
TRBV25-1,.,TRBD1,TRBJ1-5,TGTGCCAGCAGTGGAAAAAAGGACAGGGGGCCCCAGCATTTT,CASSGKKDRGPQHF
TRBV28,.,.,TRBJ2-1,TGTGCCAGCAGTGAGACTAGTGCCTACAATGAGCAGTTCTTC,CASSETSAYNEQFF